Below, 21 T cell receptor beta chains from the same sample are listed, as sequenced in a study of T cells in Graves' hyperthyroidism and ophthalmopathy. It was RNA transcripts that yielded the amplified TCR beta CDR3 regions. In the first-round RT-PCR of the TCR CDR3, the HTBI primer set was used. One entry per CDR3 protein results from TCRdb running MiXCR on the multiplex PCR reads. The sample has about 840,000 distinct CDR3 sequences; about two fifths are singletons. Input material: blood. These receptor sequences come from a man younger than 30 with Graves' hyperthyroidism.

This clonotype was picked up many times. The chain is built from TRBV19 and TRBJ1-5; unclear D gene. The CDR3 has 14 residues. V shed 6 bases and J shed 0 bases, with 9 bases lying between them. CDR1 is LNHDA, CDR2 SQIVND, per germline (reference sequence). As DNA, the CDR3 is TGTGCCAGTAGGCGAGATTATAGCAATCAGCCCCAGCATTTT. This codes for CASRRDYSNQPQHF.

This clonotype was seen repeatedly, ten times or more. CDR3 sequence: CASSSPYTGELFF. DNA for the CDR3: TGTGCCAGCTCCTCCCCCTACACCGGGGAGCTGTTTTTT. The J gene is TRBJ2-2, the V gene TRBV9; no clear D. There are 13 residues in the CDR3. V lost 7 bases and J 3 bases, leaving 10 bases between the germline ends. CDR1 is SGDLS and CDR2 is YYNGEE in the germline V gene.

This clonotype was counted between two and nine times. The chain combines TRBV5-1 with TRBJ2-7; 9 nucleotides match TRBD2. Germline loops: CDR1 SGHRS, CDR2 YFSETQ. The CDR3 contains 15 residues. V gave up 3 bases and J gave up 1 base; unmatched junction bases: 5. The CDR3 DNA follows: TGCGCCAGCAGCTACGGGACTAGCAGATCCTACGAGCAGTACTTC. It is translated as CASSYGTSRSYEQYF.

This clonotype was observed at least ten times. The V gene is TRBV2, the J gene TRBJ1-5; D is perhaps TRBD1 (6 bases). CDR3 length equals 15 residues. Germline V gives CDR1 SNHLY, CDR2 FYNNEI. V shed 8 bases and J shed 6 bases, with 20 bases lying between them. The CDR3 spells CASLKGGIAGQPQHF. The CDR3 DNA follows: TGTGCCAGCCTAAAAGGGGGTATAGCAGGTCAGCCCCAGCATTTT.

In its sample, this clonotype was seen a few times. The chain links TRBV9 to TRBJ2-2, with TRBD1 matching over 10 bases. Per germline, CDR1 SGDLS and CDR2 YYNGEE. The J segment lost 2 bases and the V segment lost 4 bases, leaving 5 bases of the junction unmatched. The CDR3 contains 16 residues. CDR3 nucleotide sequence: TGTGCCAGCAGCCCCCTGACAGGGGGCAACACCGGGGAGCTGTTTTTT. Protein: CASSPLTGGNTGELFF.

The chain employs TRBV15 and TRBJ1-4; no clear D gene. Deletions cut 3 bases from V and 8 bases from J, with 13 bases between. In germline, CDR1 is LNHNV, CDR2 YYDKDF (reference sequence). CDR3 size: 14 residues. The CDR3 sequence: CATSREQAREKLFF. The CDR3 DNA reads TGTGCCACCAGCAGGGAGCAGGCCCGGGAAAAACTGTTTTTT. Supplemented by reference TRBV15 and TRBJ1-4, the full variable domain reads DAMVIQNPRYQVTQFGKPVTLSCSQTLNHNVMYWYQQKSSQAPKLLFHYYDKDFNNEADTPDNFQSRRPNTSFCFLDIRSPGLGDTAMYLCATSREQAREKLFFGSGTQLSVL.

This clonotype has more than one count but fewer than ten. The rearrangement joins TRBV20-1 to TRBJ2-7; D might be TRBD2 (7 bases). This CDR3 contains 14 residues. From germline, CDR1 is DFQATT and CDR2 SNEGSKA (reference sequence). Trimming removed 4 bases at V and 0 bases at J, with 13 bases between. Written as DNA, the CDR3 is TGCAGTGCTACAGGGAGGGGGGGCTCCTACGAGCAGTACTTC. Residues: CSATGRGGSYEQYF.

This sequence joins TRBV25-1 and TRBJ1-4; TRBD1 matches at 7 bases. The CDR3 runs to 12 residues. V was clipped by 6 bases and J by 7 bases; unmatched bases: 2. CDR1 MGHDK and CDR2 SYGVNS come from the germline V gene. The CDR3 spells CASRTGLEKLFF. In DNA form, the CDR3 reads TGTGCCAGCAGGACAGGGCTTGAAAAACTGTTTTTT. Based on the CDR3 plus reference TRBV25-1 and TRBJ1-4, the full variable domain is EADIYQTPRYLVIGTGKKITLECSQTMGHDKMYWYQQDPGMELHLIHYSYGVNSTEKGDLSSESTVSRIRTEHFPLTLESARPSHTSQYLCASRTGLEKLFFGSGTQLSVL.

Remarks on this clonotype: This could be a read error, since a much larger clone is one nucleotide away. V gene TRBV19 combines with J gene TRBJ1-5, with D possibly matching TRBD1 (6 bases). The germline CDR1 and CDR2 sequences are LNHDA and SQIVND (reference sequence). The CDR3 has 17 amino acids. CDR3 protein: CASSMAGADYSNHPQHF. The DNA for the CDR3 is TGTGCCAGTAGTATGGCGGGGGCAGATTATAGCAATCACCCCCAGCATTTT.

This clonotype was found many times. V usage is TRBV9 and J usage is TRBJ1-2; D gene unclear. Trimming removed 3 bases from V and 7 bases from J, with 19 bases in between. Germline V CDR1 and CDR2: SGDLS, YYNGEE. The CDR3 is 15 amino acids. CDR3 DNA: TGTGCCAGCAGCGAGTCCCCTAACATAGAGGGTGGCTACACCTTC. Residues: CASSESPNIEGGYTF.

In its sample, this clonotype was seen many times. The chain joins TRBV19 to TRBJ1-1; a weak D match, TRBD1 (6 bases). Germline V gene lookup returns CDR1 LNHDA and CDR2 SQIVND (reference sequence). CDR3 length: 11 residues. Between the trimmed V and J ends, which lost 5 bases and 7 bases, there was a span of 8 bases. The CDR3 is CASSGQLEAFF. CDR3 in DNA: TGTGCCAGTAGTGGACAGCTTGAAGCTTTCTTT.

This clonotype came up a few times. This chain uses TRBV7-9 with TRBJ2-5; 8 bases align to TRBD2. CDR1 and CDR2 (germline): SEHNR, FQNEAQ (reference sequence). CDR3 length: 15 residues. V was pared by 5 bases and J by 1 base, with 6 bases of the junction left unmatched. CDR3 region: CASSPLAGTQETQYF. CDR3 DNA: TGTGCCAGCAGCCCCTTAGCGGGAACCCAAGAGACCCAGTACTTC.

The chain is built from TRBV9 and TRBJ2-5; perhaps D is TRBD1 or TRBD2 (5 bases each). Germline CDR1 is SGDLS and CDR2 is YYNGEE. V was shortened by 3 bases and J by 2 bases, with 11 bases between the two germline ends. The CDR3 runs to 14 residues. The CDR3, as DNA: TGTGCCAGCAGCGGGTGGGACCGACAAGAGACCCAGTACTTC. It is translated as CASSGWDRQETQYF. Full variable domain (missing parts from reference TRBV9 and TRBJ2-5): DSGVTQTPKHLITATGQRVTLRCSPRSGDLSVYWYQQSLDQGLQFLIQYYNGEERAKGNILERFSAQQFPDLHSELNLSSLELGDSALYFCASSGWDRQETQYFGPGTRLLVL.

This clonotype was seen only once. This rearrangement joins TRBV29-1 to TRBJ1-5, with no clear D. The germline V and J ends were trimmed by 5 bases and 11 bases, with 19 bases remaining between them. The CDR3 loop spans 13 amino acids. CDR1 and CDR2 (germline): SQVTM, ANQGSEA. CDR3 loop: CSVRRGGTETQHF. CDR3 nucleotides: TGCAGCGTTCGGCGGGGAGGTACGGAGACCCAGCATTTT.

The J gene is TRBJ1-2, the V gene TRBV16; TRBD1 matches 9 bases. The germline V gene encodes CDR1 KGHSY and CDR2 FQNENV. This CDR3 has 14 residues. Losses at the gene ends were 3 bases for V and 8 bases for J; bases not matched to a gene: 7. CDR3 loop: CASSQGQGGGGYTF. The CDR3 coding sequence is TGTGCCAGCAGCCAGGGACAGGGTGGAGGCGGCTACACCTTC.

This clonotype was detected many times. The chain uses TRBV10-3 and TRBJ1-2, with D tentatively TRBD1 (6 bases). Deletions cut 5 bases from V and 5 bases from J, with 15 bases between. This CDR3 has 14 amino acids. Germline values: CDR1 ENHRY, CDR2 SYGVKD. The CDR3 DNA is TGTGCCATCAGTTGGGGGGCCCAAGCATATGGCTACACCTTC. It is translated as CAISWGAQAYGYTF.

The rearrangement links TRBV6-5 to TRBJ2-7; D is undetermined. CDR1 and CDR2 from the germline V gene are MNHEY and SVGAGI. Trimming removed 5 bases at V and 6 bases at J, with 14 bases between. The CDR3 is made up of 13 amino acids. The CDR3: CASSQTGESEQYF. In nucleotides, the CDR3 is TGTGCCAGCAGTCAGACGGGCGAGAGCGAGCAGTACTTC.

The table lists this clonotype with many counts. This rearrangement joins TRBV20-1 to TRBJ2-7; D possibly matches TRBD1 or TRBD2 (5 bases each). This CDR3 has 15 residues. V gave up 6 bases and J gave up 7 bases, with 25 bases separating them. Per germline, CDR1 DFQATT and CDR2 SNEGSKA (reference sequence). CDR3 amino acids: CSAPPRAGRSGEQYF. The CDR3 DNA is TGCAGTGCCCCCCCTCGGGCAGGGCGGTCGGGGGAGCAGTACTTC.

This clonotype was detected a few times. The CDR3 sequence: CASSPRTSEETQYF. Written as DNA, the CDR3 is TGTGCCAGCAGCCCGAGGACTAGTGAAGAGACCCAGTACTTC. V usage is TRBV27 and J usage is TRBJ2-5, with 7 bases identical to TRBD2. CDR1 is MNHEY, CDR2 SMNVEV, per germline (reference sequence). This CDR3 region has 14 residues. V shed 6 bases, J shed 3 bases, and the junction held 7 bases outside the gene matches.

This clonotype was observed at least ten times. The chain carries TRBV29-1 and TRBJ2-5; no reliable D call. V was shortened by 0 bases and J by 4 bases, with 9 bases between the two germline ends. The CDR3 spans 13 residues. CDR1 SQVTM and CDR2 ANQGSEA come from the germline V gene. The CDR3, as DNA: TGCAGCGTTGAAGATCATCGGAGAGAGACCCAGTACTTC. Encoded protein: CSVEDHRRETQYF.

J is TRBJ1-5 and V is TRBV15; D call uncertain. Germline CDR1 is LNHNV and CDR2 is YYDKDF (reference sequence). Trimming took off 5 bases at V and 14 bases at J, with 13 bases between the two ends. The CDR3 has 11 residues. CDR3 nucleotide sequence: TGTGCCACCAGCGCTTACATGGCCGAGCATTTT. As protein: CATSAYMAEHF.